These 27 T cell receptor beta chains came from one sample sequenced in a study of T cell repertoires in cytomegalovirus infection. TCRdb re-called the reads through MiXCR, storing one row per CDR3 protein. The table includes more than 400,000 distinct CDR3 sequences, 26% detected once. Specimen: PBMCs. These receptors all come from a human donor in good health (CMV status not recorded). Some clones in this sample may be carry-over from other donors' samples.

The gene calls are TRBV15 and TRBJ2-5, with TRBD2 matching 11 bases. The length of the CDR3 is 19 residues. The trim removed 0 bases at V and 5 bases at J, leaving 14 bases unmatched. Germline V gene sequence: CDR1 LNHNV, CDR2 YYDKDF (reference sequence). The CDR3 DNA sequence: TGTGCCACCAGCAGAGAGAATGGTAAACTAGCGGGAGTCGGCGAGACCCAGTACTTC. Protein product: CATSRENGKLAGVGETQYF.

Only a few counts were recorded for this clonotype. The CDR3 here is CASSILRESEAFF. As DNA, the CDR3 is TGTGCCAGCAGCATTCTCAGGGAGTCGGAAGCTTTCTTT. The genes are TRBV9 and TRBJ1-1; D is perhaps TRBD1 (5 bases). Germline assignment: CDR1 SGDLS and CDR2 YYNGEE. V dropped 4 bases and J dropped 8 bases, with 15 bases sitting between them. This CDR3 is built from 13 residues. Full variable domain (missing parts from reference TRBV9 and TRBJ1-1): DSGVTQTPKHLITATGQRVTLRCSPRSGDLSVYWYQQSLDQGLQFLIQYYNGEERAKGNILERFSAQQFPDLHSELNLSSLELGDSALYFCASSILRESEAFFGQGTRLTVV.

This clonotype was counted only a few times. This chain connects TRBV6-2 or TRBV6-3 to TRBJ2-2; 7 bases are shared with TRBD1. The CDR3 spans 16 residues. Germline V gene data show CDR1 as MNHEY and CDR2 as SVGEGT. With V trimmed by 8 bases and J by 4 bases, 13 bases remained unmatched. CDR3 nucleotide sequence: TGTGCCAGCCGACTTTCAGGGGGTGCCTCCACCGGGGAGCTGTTTTTT. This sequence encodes CASRLSGGASTGELFF.

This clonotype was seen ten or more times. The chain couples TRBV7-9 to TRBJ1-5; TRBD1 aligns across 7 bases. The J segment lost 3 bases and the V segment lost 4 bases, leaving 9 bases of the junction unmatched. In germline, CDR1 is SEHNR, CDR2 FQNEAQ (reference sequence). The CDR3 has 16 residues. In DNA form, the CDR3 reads TGTGCCAGCAGCTCTGCAGGGGGAAGGAACAATCAGCCCCAGCATTTT. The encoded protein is CASSSAGGRNNQPQHF.

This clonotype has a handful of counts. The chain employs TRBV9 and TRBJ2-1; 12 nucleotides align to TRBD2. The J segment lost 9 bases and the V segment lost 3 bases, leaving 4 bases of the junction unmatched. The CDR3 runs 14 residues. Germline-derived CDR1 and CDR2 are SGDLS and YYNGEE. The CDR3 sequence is CASSATSGSLEQFF. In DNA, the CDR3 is TGTGCCAGCAGCGCGACTAGCGGGAGTCTTGAGCAGTTCTTC.

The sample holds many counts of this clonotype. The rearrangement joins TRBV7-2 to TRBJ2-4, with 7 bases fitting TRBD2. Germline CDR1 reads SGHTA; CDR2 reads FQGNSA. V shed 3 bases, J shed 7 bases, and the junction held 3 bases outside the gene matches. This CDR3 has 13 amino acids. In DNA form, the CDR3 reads TGTGCCAGCAGCTTGGCCGGGGGGAACATTCAGTACTTC. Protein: CASSLAGGNIQYF.

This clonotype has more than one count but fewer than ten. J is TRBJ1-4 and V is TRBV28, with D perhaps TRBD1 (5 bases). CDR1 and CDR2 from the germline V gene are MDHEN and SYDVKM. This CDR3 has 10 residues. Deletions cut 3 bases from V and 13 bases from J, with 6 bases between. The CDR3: CASSFGGLFF. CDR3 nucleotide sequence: TGTGCCAGCAGTTTCGGGGGACTGTTTTTT.

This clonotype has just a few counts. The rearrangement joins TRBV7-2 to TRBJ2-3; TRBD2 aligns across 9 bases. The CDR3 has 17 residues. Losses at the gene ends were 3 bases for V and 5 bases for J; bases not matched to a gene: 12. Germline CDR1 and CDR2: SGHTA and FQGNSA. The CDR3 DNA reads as TGTGCCAGCAGCTTCGCTCCGGCGGGAGGGCCAGGAGATACGCAGTATTTT. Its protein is CASSFAPAGGPGDTQYF. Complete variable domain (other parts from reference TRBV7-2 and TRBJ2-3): GAGVSQSPSNKVTEKGKDVELRCDPISGHTALYWYRQSLGQGLEFLIYFQGNSAPDKSGLPSDRFSAERTGGSVSTLTIQRTQQEDSAVYLCASSFAPAGGPGDTQYFGPGTRLTVL.

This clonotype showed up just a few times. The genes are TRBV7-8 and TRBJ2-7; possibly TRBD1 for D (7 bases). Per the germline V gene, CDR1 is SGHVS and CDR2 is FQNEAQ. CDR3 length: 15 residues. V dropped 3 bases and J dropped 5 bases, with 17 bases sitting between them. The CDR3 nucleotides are TGTGCCAGCAGCTTTGGGCAGGGGGGAAGTAACGAGCAGTACTTC. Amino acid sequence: CASSFGQGGSNEQYF. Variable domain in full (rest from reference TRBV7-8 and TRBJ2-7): GAGVSQSPRYKVAKRGQDVALRCDPISGHVSLFWYQQALGQGPEFLTYFQNEAQLDKSGLPSDRFFAERPEGSVSTLKIQRTQQEDSAVYLCASSFGQGGSNEQYFGPGTRLTVT.

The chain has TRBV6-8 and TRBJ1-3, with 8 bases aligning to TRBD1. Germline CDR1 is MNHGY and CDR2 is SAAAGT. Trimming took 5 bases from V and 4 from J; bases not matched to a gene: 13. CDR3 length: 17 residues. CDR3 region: CASSRGTQGASGNTIYF. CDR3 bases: TGTGCCAGCAGTCGAGGTACCCAGGGGGCATCAGGAAACACCATATATTTT.

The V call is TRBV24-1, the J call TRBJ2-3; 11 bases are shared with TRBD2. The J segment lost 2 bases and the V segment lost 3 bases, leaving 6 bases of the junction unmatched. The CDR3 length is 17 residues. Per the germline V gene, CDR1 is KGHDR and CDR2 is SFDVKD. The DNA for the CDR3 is TGTGCCACCAGTGATCCAGGGACTAGCGGTTTCACAGATACGCAGTATTTT. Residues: CATSDPGTSGFTDTQYF.

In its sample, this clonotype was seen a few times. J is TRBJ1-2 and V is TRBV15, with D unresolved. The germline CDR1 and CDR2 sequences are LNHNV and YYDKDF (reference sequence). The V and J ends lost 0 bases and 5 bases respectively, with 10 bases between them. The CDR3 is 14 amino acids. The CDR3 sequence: CATSRDRRNYGYTF. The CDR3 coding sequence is TGTGCCACCAGCAGAGATCGACGGAATTATGGCTACACCTTC.

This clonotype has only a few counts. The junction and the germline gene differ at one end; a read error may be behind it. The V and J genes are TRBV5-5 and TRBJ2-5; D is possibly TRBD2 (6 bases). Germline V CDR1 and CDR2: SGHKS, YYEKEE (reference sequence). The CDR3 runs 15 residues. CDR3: CASTLGGPYQETQYF. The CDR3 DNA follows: TGTGCCAGCACCTTGGGGGGACCTTACCAAGAGACCCAGTACTTC.

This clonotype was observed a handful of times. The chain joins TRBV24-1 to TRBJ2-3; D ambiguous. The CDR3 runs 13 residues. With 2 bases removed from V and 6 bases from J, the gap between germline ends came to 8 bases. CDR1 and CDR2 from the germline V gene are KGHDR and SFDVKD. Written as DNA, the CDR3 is TGTGCCACCAGTGATTCTGCACGGGATACGCAGTATTTT. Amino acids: CATSDSARDTQYF.

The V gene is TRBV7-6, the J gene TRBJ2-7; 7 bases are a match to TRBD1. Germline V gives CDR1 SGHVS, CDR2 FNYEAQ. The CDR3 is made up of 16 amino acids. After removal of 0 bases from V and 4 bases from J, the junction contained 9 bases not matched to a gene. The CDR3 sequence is CASSLATGTERYEQYV. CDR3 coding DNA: TGTGCCAGCAGCTTAGCAACCGGGACAGAGAGATACGAGCAGTACGTC.

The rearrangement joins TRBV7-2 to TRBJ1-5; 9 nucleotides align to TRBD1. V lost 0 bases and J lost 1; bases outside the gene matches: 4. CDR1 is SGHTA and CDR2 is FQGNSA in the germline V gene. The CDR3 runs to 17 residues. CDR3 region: CASSLASGTGSNQPQHF. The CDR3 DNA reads TGTGCCAGCAGCTTAGCTTCCGGGACAGGGAGCAATCAGCCCCAGCATTTT. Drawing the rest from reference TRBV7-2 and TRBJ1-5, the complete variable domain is GAGVSQSPSNKVTEKGKDVELRCDPISGHTALYWYRQSLGQGLEFLIYFQGNSAPDKSGLPSDRFSAERTGGSVSTLTIQRTQQEDSAVYLCASSLASGTGSNQPQHFGDGTRLSIL.

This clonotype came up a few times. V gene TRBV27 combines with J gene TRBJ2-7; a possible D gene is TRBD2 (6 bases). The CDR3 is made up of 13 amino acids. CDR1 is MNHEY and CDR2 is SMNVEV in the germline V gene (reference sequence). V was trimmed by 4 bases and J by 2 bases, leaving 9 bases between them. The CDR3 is CASSSGDPYEQYF. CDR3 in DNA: TGTGCCAGCAGTTCGGGGGATCCCTACGAGCAGTACTTC.

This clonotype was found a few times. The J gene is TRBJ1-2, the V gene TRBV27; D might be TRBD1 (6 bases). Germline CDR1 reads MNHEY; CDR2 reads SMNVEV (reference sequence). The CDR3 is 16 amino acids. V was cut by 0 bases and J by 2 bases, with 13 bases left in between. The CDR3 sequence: CASSLSRWGGNYGYTF. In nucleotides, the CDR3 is TGTGCCAGCAGTTTATCACGCTGGGGGGGCAACTATGGCTACACCTTC.

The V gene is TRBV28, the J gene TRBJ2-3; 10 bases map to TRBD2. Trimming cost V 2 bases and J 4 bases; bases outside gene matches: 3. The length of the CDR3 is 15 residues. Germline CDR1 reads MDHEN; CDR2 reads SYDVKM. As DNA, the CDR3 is TGTGCCAGCAGTTTACTAGCGGGAGAGGCAGATACGCAGTATTTT. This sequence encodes CASSLLAGEADTQYF.

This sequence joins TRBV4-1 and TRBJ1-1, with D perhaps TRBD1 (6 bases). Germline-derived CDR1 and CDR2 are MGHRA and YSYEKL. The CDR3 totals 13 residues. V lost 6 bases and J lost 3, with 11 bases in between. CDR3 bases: TGCGCCAGCAGTCAGGGGTCGCACACTGAAGCTTTCTTT. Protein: CASSQGSHTEAFF.

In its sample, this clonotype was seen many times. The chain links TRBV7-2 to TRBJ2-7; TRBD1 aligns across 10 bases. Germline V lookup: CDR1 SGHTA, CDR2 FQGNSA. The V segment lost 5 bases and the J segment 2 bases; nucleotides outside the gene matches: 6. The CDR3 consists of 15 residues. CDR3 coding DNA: TGTGCCAGCAGCCGCCGGACAGGGGGAGCCTACGAGCAGTACTTC. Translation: CASSRRTGGAYEQYF.

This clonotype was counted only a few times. CDR3: CAWDGRESSYNEQFF. CDR3 in DNA: TGTGCCTGGGACGGGAGGGAGAGTTCCTACAATGAGCAGTTCTTC. The rearrangement joins TRBV30 to TRBJ2-1; 8 bases are a match to TRBD2. The trim removed 5 bases at V and 1 base at J, leaving 7 bases unmatched. Germline CDR1 is GTSNPN and CDR2 is SVGIG (reference sequence). This CDR3 has 15 amino acids.

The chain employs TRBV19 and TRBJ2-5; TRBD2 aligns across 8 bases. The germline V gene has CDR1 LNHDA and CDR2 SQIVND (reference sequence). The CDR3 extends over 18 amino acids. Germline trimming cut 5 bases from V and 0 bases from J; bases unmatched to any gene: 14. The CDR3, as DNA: TGTGCCAGTAGTTCTATAAGAAAAGCGGGAGAGAACCAAGAGACCCAGTACTTC. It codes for CASSSIRKAGENQETQYF.

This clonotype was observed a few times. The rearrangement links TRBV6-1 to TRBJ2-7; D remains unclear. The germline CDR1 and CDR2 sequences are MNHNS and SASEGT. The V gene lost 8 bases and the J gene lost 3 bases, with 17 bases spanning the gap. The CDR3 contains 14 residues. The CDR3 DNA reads TGTGCCAGCCGGACCCTCTCCACAAACTACGAGCAGTACTTC. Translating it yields CASRTLSTNYEQYF.

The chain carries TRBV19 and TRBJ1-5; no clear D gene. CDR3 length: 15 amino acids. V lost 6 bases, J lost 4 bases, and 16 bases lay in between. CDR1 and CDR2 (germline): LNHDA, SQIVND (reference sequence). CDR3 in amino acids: CASRVRVEANQPQHF. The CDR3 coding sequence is TGTGCCAGTAGAGTACGGGTAGAAGCAAATCAGCCCCAGCATTTT.

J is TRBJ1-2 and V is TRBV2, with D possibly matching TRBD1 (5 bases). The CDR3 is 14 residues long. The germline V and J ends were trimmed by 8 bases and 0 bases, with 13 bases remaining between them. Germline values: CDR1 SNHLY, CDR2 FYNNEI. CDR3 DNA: TGTGCCAGCCGGCCGGGACCCCCTAACTATGGCTACACCTTC. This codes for CASRPGPPNYGYTF.

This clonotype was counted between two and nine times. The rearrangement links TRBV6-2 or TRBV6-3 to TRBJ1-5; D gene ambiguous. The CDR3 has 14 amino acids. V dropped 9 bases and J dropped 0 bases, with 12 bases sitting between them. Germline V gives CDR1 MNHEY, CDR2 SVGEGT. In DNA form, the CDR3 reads TGTGCCAGGACCCGAAGTCATAGCAATCAGCCCCAGCATTTT. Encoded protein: CARTRSHSNQPQHF.